A single sample is the source of the 8 T cell receptor beta chains below, sequenced in a study of vaccination effects on CD4 cells after COVID-19. Clones were sequenced by immunoSEQ multiplex PCR, and TCRdb holds only the in-frame ones, with some missing. This sample yields tens of thousands of clones, of which approximately 60% are seen a single time; nearly 9% belongs to the top ten. The antigens these receptors bind are not known. Viral peptide pool expansion of antigen-specific CD4+ T cells preceded sequencing in the ViraFEST assay. Culture lasted 10 days before CD4+ T cell isolation. BNT162b2 vaccine or mRNA-1273 vaccine was given to participants in two doses. The sample in question was CD4+ T cells from PBMCs cultured with SARS-CoV-2 spike peptides, obtained after COVID-19 vaccination. All receptors derive from a human donor who received a COVID-19 vaccine.

The chain carries TRBV6-4 and TRBJ2-1; D may be TRBD2 (6 bases). The germline CDR1 and CDR2 sequences are MRHNA and SNTAGT. The CDR3 has 13 amino acids. Trimming removed 6 bases at V and 8 bases at J, with 14 bases between. The CDR3 coding sequence is TGTGCCAGCAGAGACGGGGGTTGGGATGAGCAGTTCTTC. This codes for CASRDGGWDEQFF.

The genes are TRBV6-4 and TRBJ2-5; TRBD1 aligns across 8 bases. After removal of 0 bases from V and 5 bases from J, the junction contained 14 bases not matched to a gene. Looked up from germline, CDR1 is MRHNA and CDR2 is SNTAGT. The CDR3 length is 18 residues. CDR3 protein: CASSDSLRIGQGRETQYF. The CDR3 bases are TGTGCCAGCAGTGACTCGTTGAGGATCGGACAGGGAAGGGAGACCCAGTACTTC.

This rearrangement joins TRBV6-6 to TRBJ2-1; 12 nucleotides match TRBD2. The ends lost 6 bases at V and 9 bases at J; junction bases unmatched: 6. Germline V CDR1 and CDR2: MNHNY, SVGAGI (reference sequence). The CDR3 loop spans 14 amino acids. CDR3 in DNA: TGTGCCAGCAGGACTAGCGGGAGTGACGGTGAGCAGTTCTTC. Protein product: CASRTSGSDGEQFF.

This clone was seen a handful of times. This chain uses TRBV5-1 with TRBJ2-1, with TRBD2 identical over 11 bases. Germline-derived CDR1 and CDR2 are SGHRS and YFSETQ. The CDR3 loop spans 16 amino acids. Trimming at V came to 5 bases and at J to 2 bases, leaving 6 bases not matched to a gene. As DNA, the CDR3 is TGCGCCAGCAGTTTGCAGGGACTAGCGGCCTACAATGAGCAGTTCTTC. It translates to CASSLQGLAAYNEQFF.

The chain combines TRBV3-1 (or the pseudogene TRBV3-2) with TRBJ2-1; TRBD2 agrees at 8 bases. CDR3 length equals 15 residues. Germline assignment: CDR1 LGHDT and CDR2 YNNKEL (reference sequence). Trimming cost V 7 bases and J 8 bases; bases outside gene matches: 13. This CDR3 reads CASTQAGAGGDEQFF. CDR3 coding DNA: TGTGCCAGCACTCAAGCGGGGGCGGGTGGGGATGAGCAGTTCTTC.

V is TRBV10-3 and J is TRBJ2-2; D is uncertain. Trimming cost V 0 bases and J 0 bases, with 11 bases left between them. Germline lookup yields CDR1 ENHRY and CDR2 SYGVKD. The CDR3 contains 17 residues. The CDR3 region has the DNA TGTGCCATCAGTGAGTCGATGTACGATTCGAACACCGGGGAGCTGTTTTTT. The encoded protein is CAISESMYDSNTGELFF.

V and J are TRBV3-1 (or the pseudogene TRBV3-2) and TRBJ2-2; 7 bases are a match to TRBD2. Germline CDR1 reads LGHDT; CDR2 reads YNNKEL (reference sequence). The CDR3 sequence is 17 residues long. V was pared by 1 base and J by 2 bases, with 7 bases of the junction left unmatched. The CDR3 DNA sequence: TGTGCCAGCAGCCAAGGTATCCTAGCGGTTAACACCGGGGAGCTGTTTTTT. Translation: CASSQGILAVNTGELFF.

The V gene is TRBV9, the J gene TRBJ2-7; TRBD1 aligns across 8 bases. The V and J ends lost 2 bases and 0 bases, in that order; junction bases with no gene match: 7. Germline CDR1 SGDLS, CDR2 YYNGEE. There are 16 residues in the CDR3. In DNA form, the CDR3 reads TGTGCCAGCAGCGTTGCCCAGGGGGCTCCCTCCTACGAGCAGTACTTC. This codes for CASSVAQGAPSYEQYF. The whole variable domain, remainder taken from reference TRBV9 and TRBJ2-7, is DSGVTQTPKHLITATGQRVTLRCSPRSGDLSVYWYQQSLDQGLQFLIQYYNGEERAKGNILERFSAQQFPDLHSELNLSSLELGDSALYFCASSVAQGAPSYEQYFGPGTRLTVT.